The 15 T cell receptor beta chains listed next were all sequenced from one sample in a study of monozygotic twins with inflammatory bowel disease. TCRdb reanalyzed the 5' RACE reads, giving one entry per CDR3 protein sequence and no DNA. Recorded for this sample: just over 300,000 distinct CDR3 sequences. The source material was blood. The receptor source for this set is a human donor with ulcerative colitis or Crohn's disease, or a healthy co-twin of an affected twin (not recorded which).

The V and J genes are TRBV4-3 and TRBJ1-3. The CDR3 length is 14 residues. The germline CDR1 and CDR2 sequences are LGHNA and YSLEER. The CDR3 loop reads CASSQTVSGNTIYF.

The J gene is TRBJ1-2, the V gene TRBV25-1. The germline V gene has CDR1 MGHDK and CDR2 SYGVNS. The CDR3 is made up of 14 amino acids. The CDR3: CASSDWTANYGYTF.

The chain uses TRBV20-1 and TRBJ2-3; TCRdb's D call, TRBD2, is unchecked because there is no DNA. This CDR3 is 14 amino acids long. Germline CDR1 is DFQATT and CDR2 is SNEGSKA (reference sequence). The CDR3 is CSAIKAEGTDTQYF.

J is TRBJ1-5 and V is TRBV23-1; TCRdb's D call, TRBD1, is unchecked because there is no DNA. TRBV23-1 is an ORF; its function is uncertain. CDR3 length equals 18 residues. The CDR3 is CASSHFARQGATGQPQHF.

CDR3 region: CSATLELDSYPF. The rearrangement links TRBV20-1 to TRBJ2-4; TCRdb returns TRBD1, unconfirmable since there is no DNA. CDR1 is DFQATT and CDR2 is SNEGSKA in the germline V gene (reference sequence). The CDR3 has 12 amino acids.

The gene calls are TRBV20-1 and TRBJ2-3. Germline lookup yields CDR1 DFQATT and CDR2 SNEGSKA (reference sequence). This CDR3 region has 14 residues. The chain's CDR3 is CSASISILGDTQYF.

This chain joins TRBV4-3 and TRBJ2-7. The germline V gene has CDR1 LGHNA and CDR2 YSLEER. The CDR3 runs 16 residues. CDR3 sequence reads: CASSQTVGRSSYEQYF.

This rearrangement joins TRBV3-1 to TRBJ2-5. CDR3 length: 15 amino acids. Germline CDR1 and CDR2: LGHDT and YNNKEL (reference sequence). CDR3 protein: CASSQAGLLQETQYF.

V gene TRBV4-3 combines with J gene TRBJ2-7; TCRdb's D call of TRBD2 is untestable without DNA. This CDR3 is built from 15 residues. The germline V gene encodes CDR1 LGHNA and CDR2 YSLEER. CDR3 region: CASSPHFSGTYEQYF.

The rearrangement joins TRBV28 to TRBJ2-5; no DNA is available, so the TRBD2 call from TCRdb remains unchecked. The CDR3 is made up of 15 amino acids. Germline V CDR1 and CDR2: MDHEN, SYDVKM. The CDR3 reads CASRTAGGSGETQYF.

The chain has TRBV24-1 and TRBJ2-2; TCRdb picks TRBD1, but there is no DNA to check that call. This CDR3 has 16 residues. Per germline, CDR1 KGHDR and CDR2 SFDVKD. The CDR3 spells CATRKTGTGNTGELFF.

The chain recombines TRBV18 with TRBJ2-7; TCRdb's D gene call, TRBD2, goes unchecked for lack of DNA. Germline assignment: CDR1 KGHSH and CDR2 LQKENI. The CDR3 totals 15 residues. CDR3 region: CASSPRLAGEYEQYF.

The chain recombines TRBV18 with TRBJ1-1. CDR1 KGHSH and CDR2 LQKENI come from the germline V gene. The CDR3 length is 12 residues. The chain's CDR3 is CASSPGTAEAFF.

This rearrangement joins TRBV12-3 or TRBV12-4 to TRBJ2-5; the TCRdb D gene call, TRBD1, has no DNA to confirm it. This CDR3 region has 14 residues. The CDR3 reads CASSFPGRPETQYF.

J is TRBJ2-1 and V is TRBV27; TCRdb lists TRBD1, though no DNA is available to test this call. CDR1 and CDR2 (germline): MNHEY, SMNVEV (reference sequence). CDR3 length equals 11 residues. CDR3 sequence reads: CASSPLAEQFF.